The 21 T cell receptor beta chains given below trace back to one sample, sequenced in a study of shared clonotypes between healthy human individuals. Method: immunoSEQ multiplex PCR; TCRdb's copy keeps in-frame clones and lacks some. The sample gives approximately 1,500,000 clones, under 99% of which show up once; approximately 0.45% is in the top ten. The sample comprised naive CD4+ T cells sorted from blood. Described subset: CD45RA+ positively selected. The source of these receptors is a man younger than 45 in good health.

This rearrangement joins TRBV2 to TRBJ2-7, with 10 bases that match TRBD2. V lost 5 bases, J lost 3 bases, and 4 bases stayed unmatched. The CDR3 sequence is 14 residues long. Germline CDR1 SNHLY, CDR2 FYNNEI. The CDR3: CASSWGLASYEQYF. The DNA of the CDR3 is TGTGCCAGCAGTTGGGGACTAGCGAGCTACGAGCAGTACTTC.

CDR3 sequence: CASSVSSNQPQHF. CDR3 DNA sequence: TGTGCCAGCAGTGTCAGTAGCAATCAGCCCCAGCATTTT. The rearrangement joins TRBV27 to TRBJ1-5; D uncertain. The germline V gene has CDR1 MNHEY and CDR2 SMNVEV (reference sequence). V lost 5 bases, J lost 0 bases, and 5 bases lay in between. This CDR3 has 13 amino acids.

J is TRBJ2-7 and V is TRBV30; D assignment may be TRBD1 or TRBD2 (6 bases each). The germline V gene encodes CDR1 GTSNPN and CDR2 SVGIG (reference sequence). This CDR3 has 14 amino acids. V was cut by 3 bases and J by 10 bases, with 22 bases left in between. The CDR3 coding sequence is TGTGCCTGGAGCGGGGGACACCGCTCGAACGTTCAGTACTTC. Protein sequence: CAWSGGHRSNVQYF.

The chain uses TRBV19 and TRBJ2-7, with D maybe TRBD1 (6 bases). This CDR3 is 14 amino acids long. V lost 6 bases and J 2 bases, leaving 14 bases between the germline ends. Germline CDR1 LNHDA, CDR2 SQIVND (reference sequence). In DNA form, the CDR3 reads TGTGCCAGTAGCCCCGGACAGACTACCTACGAGCAGTACTTC. It translates to CASSPGQTTYEQYF. Drawing the rest from reference TRBV19 and TRBJ2-7, the complete variable domain is DGGITQSPKYLFRKEGQNVTLSCEQNLNHDAMYWYRQDPGQGLRLIYYSQIVNDFQKGDIAEGYSVSREKKESFPLTVTSAQKNPTAFYLCASSPGQTTYEQYFGPGTRLTVT.

V and J are TRBV29-1 and TRBJ1-5; D not certain. Trimming removed 7 bases at V and 0 bases at J, with 7 bases between. The V gene's germline CDR1 is SQVTM and CDR2 ANQGSEA. The CDR3 covers 12 residues. For the CDR3, the DNA is TGCAGCGCGGGATTTAGCAATCAGCCCCAGCATTTT. It is translated as CSAGFSNQPQHF.

This clone was recorded once. This chain links TRBV19 with TRBJ2-4; D ambiguous. The CDR3 runs to 15 residues. V lost 7 bases to trimming and J lost 6 bases, with 19 bases between them. Germline V gene sequence: CDR1 LNHDA, CDR2 SQIVND (reference sequence). CDR3 coding DNA: TGTGCCAGTAAAAGGTCCGGACCTGGCGTAAACATTCAGTACTTC. Its protein product is CASKRSGPGVNIQYF. Combining the CDR3 with reference TRBV19 and TRBJ2-4 gives the whole variable domain DGGITQSPKYLFRKEGQNVTLSCEQNLNHDAMYWYRQDPGQGLRLIYYSQIVNDFQKGDIAEGYSVSREKKESFPLTVTSAQKNPTAFYLCASKRSGPGVNIQYFGAGTRLSVL.

This clone has just one count. This sequence joins TRBV7-9 and TRBJ2-6; 9 nucleotides align to TRBD1. Germline loops: CDR1 SEHNR, CDR2 FQNEAQ (reference sequence). The CDR3 runs 18 residues. V was pared by 5 bases and J by 0 bases, with 8 bases of the junction left unmatched. CDR3 region: CASSQHRTGVSGANVLTF. The CDR3 region has the DNA TGTGCCAGCAGCCAGCATCGGACAGGGGTCTCTGGGGCCAACGTCCTGACTTTC.

This chain uses TRBV5-8 with TRBJ2-2, with D uncertain. Germline V CDR1 and CDR2: SGHTS, YDEGEE. Deletions cut 0 bases from V and 6 bases from J, with 12 bases between. The CDR3 totals 15 residues. The CDR3 loop is CASSLVVRQPGELFF. The DNA for the CDR3 is TGTGCCAGCAGCTTGGTCGTACGTCAACCCGGGGAGCTGTTTTTT.

In the case of this clone: Distinct nucleotide sequences in the sample also encode this CDR3. The chain recombines TRBV5-4 with TRBJ2-7; tentative D call: TRBD1 (6 bases). Trimming shortened V by 0 bases and J by 0 bases, and 10 bases separated the two germline ends. Germline-derived CDR1 and CDR2 are SGHNT and YYREEE (reference sequence). The CDR3 is 15 residues long. DNA of the CDR3: TGTGCCAGCAGCTTGGTAGGGGGTAACTCCTACGAGCAGTACTTC. Protein: CASSLVGGNSYEQYF.

The rearrangement uses TRBV7-3 and TRBJ2-1; 11 bases are shared with TRBD2. In germline, CDR1 is SGHTA, CDR2 FQGTGA. The CDR3 has 14 residues. Trimming took 5 bases from V and 4 from J; bases not matched to a gene: 1. The CDR3 nucleotides read TGTGCCAGCAGCCGACTAGCGGGATACAATGAGCAGTTCTTC. Translating gives CASSRLAGYNEQFF.

The chain recombines TRBV7-8 with TRBJ1-2; TRBD1 might be the D (6 bases). The CDR3 is 16 residues long. Trimming cost V 2 bases and J 8 bases, with 21 bases left between them. From germline, CDR1 is SGHVS and CDR2 FQNEAQ. The CDR3 nucleotides read TGTGCCAGCAGCTTAAATCGGGGGGCTACACCTAAGGGCTACACCTTC. Protein sequence: CASSLNRGATPKGYTF.

The chain has TRBV27 and TRBJ2-3, with TRBD2 matching over 8 bases. Looked up from germline, CDR1 is MNHEY and CDR2 is SMNVEV (reference sequence). This CDR3 has 15 residues. Trimming took 10 bases from V and 2 from J; bases not matched to a gene: 11. CDR3 nucleotide sequence: TGTGCCACCTTGAAAGCGGGAGTCAACACAGATACGCAGTATTTT. Translated: CATLKAGVNTDTQYF.

This chain connects TRBV6-1 to TRBJ1-3; D gene ambiguous. In germline, CDR1 is MNHNS, CDR2 SASEGT. The CDR3 is made up of 15 amino acids. With 1 base removed from V and 4 bases from J, the gap between germline ends came to 11 bases. The CDR3 loop is CASSEGWTIGNTIYF. CDR3 DNA: TGTGCCAGCAGTGAAGGCTGGACGATAGGAAACACCATATATTTT.

The chain couples TRBV4-1 to TRBJ2-5, with a tentative D call TRBD1 (5 bases). The germline V gene encodes CDR1 MGHRA and CDR2 YSYEKL. The ends were cut back, 4 bases at V and 4 bases at J, with 10 bases in the middle. The length of the CDR3 is 13 residues. The CDR3 sequence is CASSRGQGETQYF. As DNA, the CDR3 is TGCGCCAGCAGCCGAGGACAAGGAGAGACCCAGTACTTC.

The genes are TRBV27 and TRBJ1-1; 8 nucleotides line up with TRBD1. Germline loops: CDR1 MNHEY, CDR2 SMNVEV (reference sequence). CDR3 length: 15 amino acids. Trimming cost V 7 bases and J 7 bases; bases outside gene matches: 14. CDR3 bases: TGTGCCAGCACTGCCCTAACAGGGGGAATTGGTGAAGCTTTCTTT. Its protein product is CASTALTGGIGEAFF.

V usage is TRBV2 and J usage is TRBJ1-1; the D is unclear. The CDR3 is 11 residues long. V gave up 3 bases and J gave up 11 bases, with 10 bases separating them. Germline CDR1 SNHLY, CDR2 FYNNEI. Here the CDR3 DNA reads TGTGCCAGCAGTGAGTCCGGACGGGCTTTCTTT. Its protein product is CASSESGRAFF.

The V and J genes are TRBV6-5 and TRBJ2-1; TRBD1 agrees at 8 bases. The V segment lost 7 bases and the J segment 10 bases; nucleotides outside the gene matches: 6. The CDR3 length is 12 residues. Germline V gene lookup returns CDR1 MNHEY and CDR2 SVGAGI. CDR3 in amino acids: CASKPPGGEQFF. CDR3 nucleotides: TGTGCCAGCAAACCACCAGGGGGCGAGCAGTTCTTC.

The rearrangement uses TRBV5-3 and TRBJ2-2; D is unresolved. TRBV5-3 is designated an ORF whose function remains uncertain. This CDR3 contains 18 residues. Trimming took 1 base from V and 3 from J, leaving 19 bases between them. CDR3 sequence (DNA): TGTGCCAGAAGCTTGTTGGTTGTCGGCAGAGAAGACACCGGGGAGCTGTTTTTT. Amino acid sequence: CARSLLVVGREDTGELFF.

This chain connects TRBV7-9 to TRBJ2-7; possibly TRBD2 for D (6 bases). The CDR3 runs 16 residues. Trimming removed 1 base from V and 2 bases from J, with 15 bases in between. Germline CDR1 SEHNR, CDR2 FQNEAQ (reference sequence). CDR3 sequence: CASSLGAGGRTYEQYF. CDR3 nucleotides: TGTGCCAGCAGCTTAGGAGCGGGCGGGCGGACCTACGAGCAGTACTTC.

Turning to this clone: The sample contains more than one DNA sequence encoding this CDR3. The chain carries TRBV5-4 and TRBJ2-7; 12 bases line up with TRBD1. The CDR3 contains 15 residues. Unmatched junction bases numbered 3, after V lost 1 base and J lost 4 bases. The V gene's germline CDR1 is SGHNT and CDR2 YYREEE (reference sequence). The CDR3 sequence: CASSLPGQGAYEQYF. The CDR3 DNA is TGTGCCAGCAGCTTGCCGGGACAGGGGGCTTACGAGCAGTACTTC.

The chain is built from TRBV6-5 and TRBJ1-1; D unresolved. In germline, CDR1 is MNHEY, CDR2 SVGAGI. Trimming left V 0 bases short and J 5 bases short, with 10 bases between. This CDR3 has 14 residues. In nucleotides, the CDR3 is TGTGCCAGCAGTTACTCAGCCGGCAAAACTGAAGCTTTCTTT. Amino acid sequence: CASSYSAGKTEAFF.